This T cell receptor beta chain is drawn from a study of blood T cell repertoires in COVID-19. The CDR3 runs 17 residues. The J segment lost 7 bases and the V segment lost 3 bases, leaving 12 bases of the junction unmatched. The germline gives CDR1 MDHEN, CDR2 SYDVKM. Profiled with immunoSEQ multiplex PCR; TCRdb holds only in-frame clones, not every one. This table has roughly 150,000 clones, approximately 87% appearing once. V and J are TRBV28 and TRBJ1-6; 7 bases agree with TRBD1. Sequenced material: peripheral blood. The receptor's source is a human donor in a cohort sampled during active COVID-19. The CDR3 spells CASSFPGQVGPNSPLHF. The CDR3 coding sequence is TGTGCCAGCAGTTTCCCAGGACAGGTGGGACCCAATTCACCCCTCCACTTT.